The rows below give T cell receptor beta chains drawn from one sample of a study of identifying expanded T cells in peripheral blood. The protocol was immunoSEQ multiplex PCR, while the TCRdb copy is restricted to in-frame clones and leaves out a portion. The sample holds roughly 96,000 clones, around 90% seen once. The specimen was blood. The origin of the receptors is a person aged 18 to 75 in good health. The CDR3 runs from the conserved cysteine through the conserved F or W. A D gene is named only where the DNA matches it firmly. A clone size is listed for some rows: how often the clone was seen (once, few, many), or a class if it is expanded.

abundance: -
v_gene: TRBV5-4
d_gene: -
j_gene: TRBJ2-7
CDR3aa: CASSFSREGLGEQYF
CDR3nt: TGTGCCAGCAGCTTTTCGCGGGAAGGTCTGGGAGAGCAGTACTTC

abundance: -
v_gene: TRBV4-3
d_gene: -
j_gene: TRBJ1-3
CDR3aa: CASSQDLAGASGNTIYF
CDR3nt: TGCGCCAGCAGCCAAGACTTAGCAGGAGCCTCTGGAAACACCATATATTTT

abundance: few
v_gene: TRBV5-5
d_gene: TRBD1
j_gene: TRBJ1-6
CDR3aa: CASSSTGENSPLHF
CDR3nt: TGTGCCAGCAGCTCAACAGGGGAAAATTCACCCCTCCACTTT

abundance: -
v_gene: TRBV5-1
d_gene: -
j_gene: TRBJ1-6
CDR3aa: CASSLEAGTISNSPLHF
CDR3nt: TGCGCCAGCAGCTTGGAGGCAGGGACCATTTCTAATTCACCCCTCCACTTT

abundance: -
v_gene: TRBV28
d_gene: -
j_gene: TRBJ1-2
CDR3aa: CASRLGGYGHTF
CDR3nt: TGTGCCAGCAGACTAGGGGGATATGGCCACACCTTC

abundance: -
v_gene: TRBV25-1
d_gene: -
j_gene: TRBJ2-1
CDR3aa: CASSEYSYNEQFF
CDR3nt: TGTGCCAGCAGTGAATACAGTTACAATGAGCAGTTCTTC

abundance: -
v_gene: TRBV9
d_gene: -
j_gene: TRBJ2-1
CDR3aa: CASSEGLAPSSYNEQFF
CDR3nt: TGTGCCAGCAGCGAAGGGCTAGCGCCGAGCTCCTACAATGAGCAGTTCTTC

abundance: -
v_gene: TRBV5-1
d_gene: -
j_gene: TRBJ2-7
CDR3aa: CASSLATRGSGEQYF
CDR3nt: TGCGCCAGCAGCTTGGCCACGAGGGGTTCAGGCGAGCAGTACTTC

abundance: -
v_gene: TRBV9
d_gene: -
j_gene: TRBJ1-2
CDR3aa: CASSVDLGRIGKQFYGYTF
CDR3nt: TGTGCCAGCAGCGTAGATCTAGGGAGAATTGGTAAACAGTTCTATGGCTACACCTTC

abundance: few
v_gene: TRBV11-2
d_gene: -
j_gene: TRBJ1-1
CDR3aa: CASSLDQGFQAFF
CDR3nt: TGTGCCAGCAGCTTAGATCAGGGGTTCCAAGCTTTCTTT

abundance: -
v_gene: TRBV7-2
d_gene: -
j_gene: TRBJ2-1
CDR3aa: CASSSRRGEQFF
CDR3nt: TGTGCCAGCAGCTCGCGGAGGGGTGAGCAGTTCTTC

abundance: -
v_gene: TRBV6-5
d_gene: TRBD1
j_gene: TRBJ1-1
CDR3aa: CASGRQGLNTEAFF
CDR3nt: TGTGCCAGCGGTAGACAGGGACTGAACACTGAAGCTTTCTTT

abundance: -
v_gene: TRBV7-2
d_gene: -
j_gene: TRBJ2-7
CDR3aa: CASSLVPGDLYEQYF
CDR3nt: TGTGCCAGCAGCTTAGTGCCAGGGGATCTGTACGAGCAGTACTTC

abundance: -
v_gene: TRBV4-2
d_gene: TRBD2
j_gene: TRBJ2-7
CDR3aa: CASSQGPGGSSYEQYF
CDR3nt: TGTGCCAGCAGCCAAGGTCCGGGGGGAAGCTCCTACGAGCAGTACTTC

abundance: -
v_gene: TRBV9
d_gene: TRBD1
j_gene: TRBJ2-1
CDR3aa: CASSVRDRDHNEQFF
CDR3nt: TGTGCCAGCAGCGTACGGGACAGGGACCACAATGAGCAGTTCTTC

abundance: -
v_gene: TRBV7-3
d_gene: -
j_gene: TRBJ1-6
CDR3aa: CASSPGAGRNSPLHF
CDR3nt: TGTGCCAGCAGCCCGGGGGCAGGGCGCAATTCACCCCTCCACTTT

abundance: few
v_gene: TRBV15
d_gene: TRBD2
j_gene: TRBJ2-3
CDR3aa: CATRASGSSDTQYF
CDR3nt: TGTGCCACCCGCGCTAGCGGGAGTTCAGATACGCAGTATTTT

abundance: -
v_gene: TRBV19
d_gene: -
j_gene: TRBJ2-2
CDR3aa: CASSRITGNTGELFF
CDR3nt: TGTGCCAGTAGCCGAATCACAGGGAACACCGGGGAGCTGTTTTTT

abundance: -
v_gene: TRBV5-1
d_gene: -
j_gene: TRBJ1-2
CDR3aa: CASSTAEHGGYTF
CDR3nt: TGCGCCAGCAGCACCGCCGAACATGGTGGCTACACCTTC

abundance: -
v_gene: TRBV19
d_gene: TRBD1
j_gene: TRBJ1-2
CDR3aa: CATNDPGQRLNYGYTF
CDR3nt: TGTGCCACCAACGATCCGGGACAGCGCCTTAACTATGGCTACACCTTC

abundance: few
v_gene: TRBV29-1
d_gene: -
j_gene: TRBJ2-1
CDR3aa: CSGADFNEQFF
CDR3nt: TGCAGCGGCGCAGACTTCAATGAGCAGTTCTTC

abundance: -
v_gene: TRBV2
d_gene: -
j_gene: TRBJ1-4
CDR3aa: CASSERSLGNEKLFF
CDR3nt: TGTGCCAGCAGTGAAAGGTCTCTTGGTAATGAAAAACTGTTTTTT

abundance: -
v_gene: TRBV7-9
d_gene: TRBD2
j_gene: TRBJ2-1
CDR3aa: CASSSTGGSSYNEQFF
CDR3nt: TGTGCCAGCTCCTCCACCGGGGGGAGCTCCTACAATGAGCAGTTCTTC

abundance: -
v_gene: TRBV19
d_gene: -
j_gene: TRBJ1-6
CDR3aa: CASSTQLFSSPLHF
CDR3nt: TGTGCCAGTAGTACACAGCTGTTTAGCTCACCCCTCCACTTT

abundance: -
v_gene: TRBV19
d_gene: TRBD2
j_gene: TRBJ2-1
CDR3aa: CASSIRSGSYNEQFF
CDR3nt: TGTGCCAGTAGTATACGTAGCGGGAGTTACAATGAGCAGTTCTTC

abundance: -
v_gene: TRBV14
d_gene: -
j_gene: TRBJ1-1
CDR3aa: CASSLFKGEMNTEAFF
CDR3nt: TGTGCCAGCAGCCTCTTTAAAGGCGAAATGAACACTGAAGCTTTCTTT

abundance: -
v_gene: TRBV23-1
d_gene: -
j_gene: TRBJ2-7
CDR3aa: CASSHKGQARRDEQYF
CDR3nt: TGCGCCAGCAGTCACAAAGGACAGGCCCGGAGGGACGAGCAGTACTTC